These 17 T cell receptor beta chains were sequenced from one sample in a study of T cell responses to AZD1222 COVID-19 vaccine. This table comes from immunoSEQ multiplex PCR, and its TCRdb copy is limited to in-frame clones, with some not included. The sample has approximately 150,000 clones, 94% seen once. This sample comprised peripheral blood, obtained on day 0 of AZD1222 vaccination. The receptor source for this set is an adult in good health.

This clone was seen a single time. This chain connects TRBV7-6 to TRBJ1-1; no clear D. V was pared by 5 bases and J by 2 bases, with 9 bases between. The CDR3 loop spans 13 amino acids. CDR1 SGHVS and CDR2 FNYEAQ come from the germline V gene. As DNA, the CDR3 is TGTGCCAGCAGCCGATCAGGCAACACTGAAGCTTTCTTT. Protein sequence: CASSRSGNTEAFF.

This chain links TRBV9 with TRBJ2-3; 7 positions agree with TRBD1. Germline V lookup: CDR1 SGDLS, CDR2 YYNGEE. There are 18 residues in the CDR3. Trimming at V came to 1 base and at J to 0 bases, leaving 11 bases not matched to a gene. The CDR3 sequence: CASSVMPQQGTSTDTQYF. In nucleotides, the CDR3 is TGTGCCAGCAGCGTAATGCCCCAACAGGGGACCAGCACAGATACGCAGTATTTT.

The chain is built from TRBV12-3 or TRBV12-4 and TRBJ1-2, with 7 bases lining up with TRBD1. CDR3 size: 12 residues. V lost 8 bases and J lost 8; bases outside the gene matches: 8. CDR3 amino acids: CASVRQGLGYTF. Written as DNA, the CDR3 is TGTGCCAGCGTCAGACAGGGACTCGGCTACACCTTC.

V is TRBV28 and J is TRBJ1-2, with 9 bases identical to TRBD1. This CDR3 is 14 amino acids long. CDR1 and CDR2 (germline): MDHEN, SYDVKM. V lost 6 bases, J lost 7 bases, and 9 bases stayed unmatched. CDR3 DNA sequence: TGTGCCAGCAGCCGTAACAGGGGGCTCGGTGGCTACACCTTC. Its protein product is CASSRNRGLGGYTF.

V gene TRBV29-1 combines with J gene TRBJ2-5, with D unclear. CDR1 is SQVTM and CDR2 is ANQGSEA in the germline V gene. The CDR3 has 12 residues. V lost 5 bases to trimming and J lost 1 base, with 8 bases between them. CDR3 sequence reads: CSVSVIQETQYF. In nucleotides, the CDR3 is TGCAGCGTTTCGGTGATCCAAGAGACCCAGTACTTC.

The rearrangement uses TRBV7-9 and TRBJ2-1; D call uncertain. The CDR3 spans 14 residues. In germline, CDR1 is SEHNR, CDR2 FQNEAQ (reference sequence). Trimming shortened V by 5 bases and J by 3 bases, and 11 bases separated the two germline ends. CDR3 protein: CASSLVGSYNEQFF. The CDR3 region has the DNA TGTGCCAGCAGCCTTGTAGGCAGCTACAATGAGCAGTTCTTC. The entire variable domain, with the rest obtained from reference TRBV7-9 and TRBJ2-1, is as follows: DTGVSQNPRHKITKRGQNVTFRCDPISEHNRLYWYRQTLGQGPEFLTYFQNEAQLEKSRLLSDRFSAERPKGSFSTLEIQRTEQGDSAMYLCASSLVGSYNEQFFGPGTRLTVL.

Written as DNA, the CDR3 is TGTGCCAGCAGCTATGACAGGGGCTATGAAGCTTTCTTT. Translated, it gives CASSYDRGYEAFF. The chain uses TRBV11-3 and TRBJ1-1; 8 nucleotides match TRBD1. Germline CDR1 reads SGHNT; CDR2 reads YENEEA. With 4 bases clipped from V and 7 bases from J, the junction kept 5 bases outside the gene matches. The CDR3 loop spans 13 amino acids.

V gene TRBV6-5 combines with J gene TRBJ1-2, with 9 nucleotides matching TRBD1. CDR3 length: 13 residues. Losses at the gene ends were 10 bases for V and 2 bases for J; bases not matched to a gene: 5. Germline V CDR1 and CDR2: MNHEY, SVGAGI. CDR3 coding DNA: TGTGCCAACCGGGGGACAGGGAACTATGGCTACACCTTC. Translation: CANRGTGNYGYTF.

The chain joins TRBV5-1 to TRBJ1-2; no clear D. Trimming shortened V by 0 bases and J by 4 bases, and 7 bases separated the two germline ends. Germline V gives CDR1 SGHRS, CDR2 YFSETQ. The CDR3 has 13 amino acids. The CDR3 DNA sequence: TGCGCCAGCAGCTTGGGCCCTTCCTATGGCTACACCTTC. The encoded protein is CASSLGPSYGYTF.

In DNA, the CDR3 is TGTGCCAGCTCACCCTTAGGGGTTTCCTACAATGAGCAGTTCTTC. It translates to CASSPLGVSYNEQFF. The chain couples TRBV18 to TRBJ2-1; a weak D match, TRBD1 (5 bases). The CDR3 covers 15 residues. CDR1 is KGHSH, CDR2 LQKENI, per germline. V was cut by 3 bases and J by 1 base, with 10 bases left in between. Full variable domain (outside the CDR3, taken from reference TRBV18 and TRBJ2-1): NAGVMQNPRHLVRRRGQEARLRCSPMKGHSHVYWYRQLPEEGLKFMVYLQKENIIDESGMPKERFSAEFPKEGPSILRIQQVVRGDSAAYFCASSPLGVSYNEQFFGPGTRLTVL.

The chain employs TRBV2 and TRBJ1-1; the D gene is possibly TRBD1 (5 bases). The V end was cut by 9 bases, the J end by 2 bases, with 13 bases between. The CDR3 spans 13 residues. Germline CDR1 reads SNHLY; CDR2 reads FYNNEI. The CDR3 DNA reads as TGTGCCAGTAGATACAGGCTAAACACTGAAGCTTTCTTT. Translating it yields CASRYRLNTEAFF.

The chain is built from TRBV29-1 and TRBJ2-2, with TRBD1 as a possible D gene (6 bases). The CDR3 consists of 13 residues. V was pared by 7 bases and J by 4 bases, with 13 bases between. From germline, CDR1 is SQVTM and CDR2 ANQGSEA. CDR3 amino acids: CSASTGSTGELFF. The CDR3 DNA is TGCAGCGCCTCGACAGGAAGCACCGGGGAGCTGTTTTTT.

This clone was observed once. V usage is TRBV28 and J usage is TRBJ1-1; 8 positions match TRBD1. J gave up 6 bases and V 1 base, and 7 bases lay outside the gene matches. This CDR3 is built from 15 residues. Germline CDR1 and CDR2: MDHEN and SYDVKM. CDR3 DNA sequence: TGTGCCAGCAGTTTATCTTCAGGGGGCACTTCTGAAGCTTTCTTT. Translating gives CASSLSSGGTSEAFF.

This chain connects TRBV2 to TRBJ2-1, with 13 bases aligning to TRBD2. Germline loops: CDR1 SNHLY, CDR2 FYNNEI. The CDR3 loop spans 16 amino acids. J was trimmed by 6 bases and V by 5 bases; bases with no gene match: 7. CDR3 coding DNA: TGTGCCAGCAGTCCCGCGGGACTAGCGGGGCCCAATGAGCAGTTCTTC. Its translation: CASSPAGLAGPNEQFF.

This rearrangement joins TRBV7-2 to TRBJ2-1, with D tentatively TRBD1 (6 bases). The germline gives CDR1 SGHTA, CDR2 FQGNSA. The V end lost 1 base, the J end lost 6 bases, and 16 bases lay between the germline ends. The length of the CDR3 is 16 residues. Written as DNA, the CDR3 is TGTGCCAGCAGCTTAGGGGGGCCTAGTACAGTCAATGAGCAGTTCTTC. It is translated as CASSLGGPSTVNEQFF. Looking up the rest from reference TRBV7-2 and TRBJ2-1 gives the full variable domain: GAGVSQSPSNKVTEKGKDVELRCDPISGHTALYWYRQSLGQGLEFLIYFQGNSAPDKSGLPSDRFSAERTGGSVSTLTIQRTQQEDSAVYLCASSLGGPSTVNEQFFGPGTRLTVL.

The chain couples TRBV27 to TRBJ2-2; no clear D gene. Germline loops: CDR1 MNHEY, CDR2 SMNVEV (reference sequence). V was shortened by 1 base and J by 5 bases, with 14 bases between the two germline ends. CDR3 size: 16 residues. The CDR3 is CASSLYQPGLTGELFF. The CDR3 DNA reads as TGTGCCAGCAGTTTATATCAACCTGGGCTAACCGGGGAGCTGTTTTTT.

This chain uses TRBV5-1 with TRBJ1-1, with a weak D call TRBD1 (5 bases). The CDR3 spans 13 residues. Trimming shortened V by 1 base and J by 8 bases, and 12 bases separated the two germline ends. Germline V gives CDR1 SGHRS, CDR2 YFSETQ. In DNA form, the CDR3 reads TGCGCCAGCAGCTTGCAACAGGAGGACGAAGCTTTCTTT. It yields the protein CASSLQQEDEAFF.